These 8 T cell receptor beta chains share one sample of origin, sequenced in a study of PD-L1 blockade in urothelial cancer. Time point specified: peripheral blood 6 weeks after treatment start. TCRdb's copy holds only in-frame clones and misses some; the assay was immunoSEQ multiplex PCR. In the table there are about 110,000 clones, around 93% of which are singletons. Specimen: PBMCs, collected around atezolizumab (anti-PD-L1) treatment. These receptors all come from a man in his sixties with urothelial cancer.

The chain's CDR3 is CASSLPGLAAVTYNEQFF. DNA of the CDR3: TGTGCCAGCAGTTTACCGGGACTAGCAGCTGTAACATACAATGAGCAGTTCTTC. This chain joins TRBV28 and TRBJ2-1; 9 positions match TRBD2. Germline trimming cut 2 bases from V and 4 bases from J; bases unmatched to any gene: 12. This CDR3 has 18 amino acids. CDR1 is MDHEN and CDR2 is SYDVKM in the germline V gene.

The CDR3: CASSPRLAGADTQYF. CDR3 DNA: TGTGCCAGCTCACCACGACTAGCGGGCGCAGATACGCAGTATTTT. The rearrangement joins TRBV18 to TRBJ2-3, with 10 bases matching TRBD2. The germline V gene encodes CDR1 KGHSH and CDR2 LQKENI. The CDR3 is 15 residues long. Trimming took 1 base from V and 4 from J; bases not matched to a gene: 2.

V gene TRBV20-1 combines with J gene TRBJ2-1, with D unclear. The CDR3 extends over 11 amino acids. The germline V and J ends were trimmed by 1 base and 10 bases, with 8 bases remaining between them. Germline V lookup: CDR1 DFQATT, CDR2 SNEGSKA (reference sequence). The CDR3 sequence: CSARAGWEQFF. The CDR3 DNA is TGCAGTGCTAGAGCCGGGTGGGAGCAGTTCTTC.

V usage is TRBV29-1 and J usage is TRBJ1-1, with TRBD1 identical over 8 bases. In germline, CDR1 is SQVTM, CDR2 ANQGSEA. The CDR3 consists of 16 residues. The V and J ends lost 6 bases and 10 bases, in that order; junction bases with no gene match: 22. The CDR3: CSVEDRDRRSLGVAFF. CDR3 in DNA: TGCAGCGTCGAGGACCGGGACAGGCGTAGCCTTGGGGTAGCTTTCTTT. The entire variable domain, with the rest obtained from reference TRBV29-1 and TRBJ1-1, is as follows: SAVISQKPSRDICQRGTSLTIQCQVDSQVTMMFWYRQQPGQSLTLIATANQGSEATYESGFVIDKFPISRPNLTFSTLTVSNMSPEDSSIYLCSVEDRDRRSLGVAFFGQGTRLTVV.

Here the CDR3 reads CASSTAGSGENGYTF. The DNA of the CDR3 is TGTGCCAGCAGCACCGCGGGGTCCGGAGAGAATGGCTACACCTTC. The rearrangement joins TRBV28 to TRBJ1-2; D remains ambiguous. The CDR3 totals 15 residues. V gave up 6 bases and J gave up 6 bases, with 20 bases separating them. Germline CDR1 and CDR2: MDHEN and SYDVKM.

This clone showed up just once. The rearrangement uses TRBV7-2 and TRBJ1-1, with 7 positions matching TRBD1. The CDR3 length is 15 residues. J lost 0 bases, V lost 5 bases, and 6 bases had no gene match. The germline V gene has CDR1 SGHTA and CDR2 FQGNSA. The CDR3 loop reads CASSPQQGMNTEAFF. The DNA of the CDR3 is TGTGCCAGCAGCCCCCAACAGGGGATGAACACTGAAGCTTTCTTT.

J is TRBJ2-2 and V is TRBV10-3, with 7 bases that match TRBD2. V shed 5 bases and J 5 bases; nucleotides not matched to a gene: 2. There are 13 residues in the CDR3. From germline, CDR1 is ENHRY and CDR2 SYGVKD. CDR3 protein: CAISLAGTGELFF. CDR3 coding DNA: TGTGCCATCAGTTTAGCGGGTACCGGGGAGCTGTTTTTT.

The count of this clone is one. The chain uses TRBV5-8 and TRBJ2-1; D is perhaps TRBD2 (7 bases). The germline CDR1 and CDR2 sequences are SGHTS and YDEGEE. The V end lost 0 bases, the J end lost 7 bases, and 23 bases lay between the germline ends. The CDR3 length is 18 residues. CDR3 DNA: TGTGCCAGCAGCTTGGAGTTAGAGGGGGACTACCTAGGTAATGAGCAGTTCTTC. Translated, it gives CASSLELEGDYLGNEQFF.